This T cell receptor beta chain emerged from a study of beta chain features in type 1 diabetes. For the study at large: There was similarity between patients and healthy donors in age, gender and cell yields.

As to this clone: What it binds is not known.

Broader study findings: Moderately but significantly shorter TCRB CDR3s were found in Type 1 diabetes patients in all four CD4+ subsets.

Reverse transcribing all isolated RNA meant expressed TCRB transcripts were sequenced. The table came from immunoSEQ multiplex PCR; TCRdb's copy has only in-frame clones and leaves some out. Counted here are around 650,000 clones, roughly 12% occurring once; the ten biggest clones make up around 0.12%. Trimming took off 0 bases at V and 5 bases at J, with 9 bases between the two ends. The CDR3 has 14 residues. CDR1 and CDR2 (germline): SGDLS, YYNGEE. The material sequenced was naive CD4+ T cells from blood. J is TRBJ1-5 and V is TRBV9; D remains ambiguous. This TCR was sampled from a man younger than 40 with type 1 diabetes. The CDR3 region is CASSVAGSDQPQHF. The CDR3, as DNA: TGTGCCAGCAGCGTAGCAGGTTCGGATCAGCCCCAGCATTTT.